This T cell receptor (beta chain) was captured in a study of siplizumab effects on memory and regulatory T cells. The assay was immunoSEQ multiplex PCR, and TCRdb's table has in-frame clones only and misses some. Of more than 90,000 clones in the sample, about 93% were seen once. V lost 4 bases, J lost 6 bases, and 12 bases lay in between. Per germline, CDR1 SQVTM and CDR2 ANQGSEA. The CDR3 loop spans 13 amino acids. The receptor comes from a human donor in good health. The chain employs TRBV29-1 and TRBJ1-4; D is uncertain. Material: non-Treg CD4+ T cells sorted from blood. The CDR3 DNA follows: TGCAGCGTTGTCGGCGGGGTTCATGAAAAACTGTTTTTT. Its translation is CSVVGGVHEKLFF.